Below, 14 T cell receptor beta chains from the same sample are listed, as sequenced in a study of blood T cell repertoires in COVID-19. Assay used: immunoSEQ multiplex PCR; TCRdb lists only in-frame clones, some missing. The sample holds some 300,000 clones, approximately 89% seen once. Sequencing was done on a sample of PBMCs or T cells enriched from blood (not recorded which). These receptors were obtained from a woman between 50 and 59 years old who had been exposed to COVID-19.

J is TRBJ2-2 and V is TRBV7-7; 9 bases are shared with TRBD1. The germline gives CDR1 SSHAT, CDR2 FNYEAQ (reference sequence). This CDR3 comprises 17 residues. The CDR3 region has the DNA TGTGCTAGCTCCCCGACCTGGGACAGGGCGAACACCGGGGAGCTGTTTTTT. It specifies CASSPTWDRANTGELFF.

The count of this clone is one. As DNA, the CDR3 is TGTGCCAGCAGCGTAGTAAGTGCCGGGACTGAAGCTTTCTTT. Translated: CASSVVSAGTEAFF. The chain employs TRBV9 and TRBJ1-1; the D is unclear. The germline gives CDR1 SGDLS, CDR2 YYNGEE. The CDR3 contains 14 residues. V gave up 0 bases and J gave up 5 bases, with 11 bases separating them.

The rearrangement joins TRBV2 to TRBJ2-5; D unclear. Trimming removed 2 bases from V and 3 bases from J, with 4 bases in between. Germline loops: CDR1 SNHLY, CDR2 FYNNEI. The length of the CDR3 is 12 residues. CDR3 amino acids: CASSEQKETQYF. CDR3 nucleotides: TGTGCCAGCAGTGAACAGAAAGAGACCCAGTACTTC.

This clone has only one observation. The rearrangement uses TRBV12-3 or TRBV12-4 and TRBJ1-2, with unresolved D. Trimming took 8 bases from V and 4 from J, leaving 14 bases between them. The CDR3 runs to 13 residues. The CDR3 DNA sequence: TGTGCCAGCGCTGACACGCCAATCTATGGCTACACCTTC. Translating gives CASADTPIYGYTF.

The chain joins TRBV4-1 to TRBJ1-2; D not certain. CDR1 MGHRA and CDR2 YSYEKL come from the germline V gene. Trimming took off 0 bases at V and 6 bases at J, with 17 bases between the two ends. CDR3 length: 16 residues. CDR3 nucleotide sequence: TGCGCCAGCAGCCAAGATTTGGGAGGTGGGCGTGATGGCTACACCTTC. Translating gives CASSQDLGGGRDGYTF.

V gene TRBV7-8 combines with J gene TRBJ2-7; tentatively, D is TRBD2 (6 bases). V was pared by 6 bases and J by 3 bases, with 33 bases between. The CDR3 loop spans 20 amino acids. Germline V gene lookup returns CDR1 SGHVS and CDR2 FQNEAQ. CDR3 sequence (DNA): TGTGCCAGCAGTTCCACGGCTACTAGCCGGCGGGGCCACATTTTCTACGAGCAGTACTTC. Protein: CASSSTATSRRGHIFYEQYF.

This chain links TRBV5-5 with TRBJ1-5; D call uncertain. This CDR3 comprises 14 residues. V lost 0 bases, J lost 3 bases, and 7 bases lay in between. CDR1 SGHKS and CDR2 YYEKEE come from the germline V gene (reference sequence). The CDR3 coding sequence is TGTGCCAGCAGCTTGGACCCTATCAATCAGCCCCAGCATTTT. As protein: CASSLDPINQPQHF.

The chain couples TRBV4-1 to TRBJ2-5; no reliable D call. The CDR3 is made up of 15 amino acids. Trimming stripped 1 base from V and 0 bases from J, with 9 bases between. Germline V gene lookup returns CDR1 MGHRA and CDR2 YSYEKL. The CDR3 sequence: CASSQGFADQETQYF. DNA of the CDR3: TGCGCCAGCAGCCAAGGGTTTGCGGACCAAGAGACCCAGTACTTC.

The chain links TRBV19 to TRBJ2-2, with 8 nucleotides matching TRBD1. This CDR3 contains 15 residues. With 6 bases clipped from V and 2 bases from J, the junction kept 5 bases outside the gene matches. Germline V gives CDR1 LNHDA, CDR2 SQIVND (reference sequence). DNA of the CDR3: TGTGCCAGTAGCCAGGGGGCAGCCAACACCGGGGAGCTGTTTTTT. Its protein product is CASSQGAANTGELFF.

The chain joins TRBV4-2 to TRBJ2-1; D not resolved. The CDR3 runs 12 residues. The V gene lost 0 bases and the J gene lost 15 bases, with 12 bases spanning the gap. Per the germline V gene, CDR1 is LGHNA and CDR2 is YNFKEQ. DNA of the CDR3: TGTGCCAGCAGCCAAGATCAGCGTTTAAGGTTCTTC. This encodes CASSQDQRLRFF.

The gene calls are TRBV28 and TRBJ1-5, with TRBD1 matching 8 bases. This CDR3 has 13 amino acids. Germline lookup yields CDR1 MDHEN and CDR2 SYDVKM. Losses at the gene ends were 9 bases for V and 9 bases for J; bases not matched to a gene: 10. CDR3 residues: CASSTGEVRPQHF. As DNA, the CDR3 is TGTGCCAGTTCGACAGGGGAGGTTCGGCCCCAGCATTTT.

The rearrangement links TRBV7-9 to TRBJ2-3; 7 bases are shared with TRBD1. The CDR3 runs 15 residues. In germline, CDR1 is SEHNR, CDR2 FQNEAQ (reference sequence). V shed 2 bases and J 5 bases; nucleotides not matched to a gene: 7. In nucleotides, the CDR3 is TGTGCCAGCAGCTTAAGGGGGCTGGGGGTAGATACGCAGTATTTT. Its translation: CASSLRGLGVDTQYF. Looking up the rest from reference TRBV7-9 and TRBJ2-3 gives the full variable domain: DTGVSQNPRHKITKRGQNVTFRCDPISEHNRLYWYRQTLGQGPEFLTYFQNEAQLEKSRLLSDRFSAERPKGSFSTLEIQRTEQGDSAMYLCASSLRGLGVDTQYFGPGTRLTVL.

Regarding this clone: At the DNA level, this CDR3 is encoded by other sequences in the same sample as well. The gene calls are TRBV30 and TRBJ1-4; D not resolved. V was pared by 1 base and J by 5 bases, with 8 bases between. In germline, CDR1 is GTSNPN, CDR2 SVGIG (reference sequence). The CDR3 loop spans 13 amino acids. CDR3 amino acids: CAWSGDTNEKLFF. The CDR3 DNA is TGTGCCTGGAGTGGTGACACCAATGAAAAACTGTTTTTT. Full variable domain (remainder filled in from reference TRBV30 and TRBJ1-4): SQTIHQWPATLVQPVGSPLSLECTVEGTSNPNLYWYRQAAGRGLQLLFYSVGIGQISSEVPQNLSASRPQDRQFILSSKKLLLSDSGFYLCAWSGDTNEKLFFGSGTQLSVL.

This clone was seen a single time. The chain joins TRBV27 to TRBJ1-3; no clear D. Per germline, CDR1 MNHEY and CDR2 SMNVEV (reference sequence). Trimming took 4 bases from V and 0 from J, leaving 34 bases between them. The CDR3 spans 23 residues. The CDR3 bases are TGTGCCAGCAGTTCAATCGCGCGCGGCGGGGAGCAAAGGATTAGCAGCTCTGGAAACACCATATATTTT. This encodes CASSSIARGGEQRISSSGNTIYF.